The clone carrying this TCR beta chain was found a few times. The antigen is unknown. Libraries were prepared by immunoSEQ multiplex PCR; TCRdb keeps only in-frame clonotypes and omits some of them. The data show over 850,000 clones, with around 78% seen just once and 0.55% to 0.7% held by the top ten. The V and J ends lost 0 bases and 4 bases respectively, with 13 bases between them. Germline-derived CDR1 and CDR2 are SGDLS and YYNGEE. The CDR3 runs 15 residues. This sample was included in a study of shared clonotypes between healthy human individuals. Overall study results and limits: Incompleteness in sorted-subset sequencing, despite large depth, was shown by rarefaction. Naive subsets usually exceeded memory subsets in estimated richness.

This chain links TRBV9 with TRBJ1-1; tentatively, D is TRBD1 (5 bases). The sequencing input was memory CD4+ T cells from PBMCs. Documented subset: CD45RA-negative fraction. The sequence derives from a man between 18 and 29 years old in good health. Some clones in this sample may be carry-over from other donors' samples. The CDR3 region has the DNA TGTGCCAGCAGCGTAGTTCAGGGTTCGGGCACTGAAGCTTTCTTT. Protein: CASSVVQGSGTEAFF.